This TCR beta chain was recorded in a study of OX40 agonist ivuxolimab in advanced cancers. The CDR3 totals 13 residues. Germline CDR1 KGHSH, CDR2 LQKENI. Trimming shortened V by 2 bases and J by 3 bases, and 8 bases separated the two germline ends. The method was immunoSEQ multiplex PCR; TCRdb's version includes in-frame clones alone and lacks a portion of them. The profile covers approximately 92,000 clones, with about 96% appearing a single time and 2% taken by the ten largest. This clone was seen a single time. The sequenced sample was CD4+ or CD8+ T cells sorted from blood, obtained in a trial of the OX40 agonist ivuxolimab. The source is an adult with an advanced solid tumor such as melanoma, head and neck, liver or kidney cancer. The chain combines TRBV18 with TRBJ2-7; a possible D gene is TRBD1 (5 bases). The CDR3 nucleotides are TGTGCCAGCTCACCAGAAGACAGCTACGAGCAGTACTTC. Translating it yields CASSPEDSYEQYF.